This entry lists 29 T cell receptor beta chains sequenced from one sample in a study of OX40 agonist ivuxolimab in advanced cancers. Only in-frame clones appear in the TCRdb table, and some are missing; sequencing was by immunoSEQ multiplex PCR. The table includes some 59,000 clones, around 83% detected once. Sequencing used CD4+ or CD8+ T cells sorted from blood, obtained in a trial of the OX40 agonist ivuxolimab. These receptors were collected from an adult with an advanced solid tumor such as melanoma, head and neck, liver or kidney cancer.

J is TRBJ1-2 and V is TRBV6-6, with a weak D call TRBD1 (5 bases). The CDR3 extends over 16 amino acids. The germline V gene encodes CDR1 MNHNY and CDR2 SVGAGI (reference sequence). V lost 0 bases and J 8 bases, leaving 19 bases between the germline ends. The CDR3 sequence is CASSYSNQHRLGGYTF. CDR3 DNA: TGTGCCAGCAGTTACTCGAATCAACACAGGCTAGGAGGCTACACCTTC.

This chain connects TRBV5-5 to TRBJ2-7; the D call may be TRBD1 or TRBD2 (6 bases each). Trimming took off 4 bases at V and 3 bases at J, with 20 bases between the two ends. The CDR3 loop spans 16 amino acids. Germline lookup yields CDR1 SGHKS and CDR2 YYEKEE (reference sequence). In DNA, the CDR3 is TGTGCCAGCAGCCTGGGGGGAAACCAGGGACACTACGAGCAGTACTTC. Its protein product is CASSLGGNQGHYEQYF.

V is TRBV19 and J is TRBJ1-1, with D hard to call. V gave up 7 bases and J gave up 2 bases, with 14 bases separating them. Germline V gene lookup returns CDR1 LNHDA and CDR2 SQIVND (reference sequence). This CDR3 region has 14 residues. The CDR3 bases are TGTGCCAGTATTCCTCCCAGGACCAACACTGAAGCTTTCTTT. It codes for CASIPPRTNTEAFF.

The chain recombines TRBV7-6 with TRBJ1-2; the D gene is possibly TRBD1 (5 bases). Germline CDR1 SGHVS, CDR2 FNYEAQ. The germline V and J ends were trimmed by 1 base and 8 bases, with 20 bases remaining between them. CDR3 length: 16 amino acids. The CDR3 loop reads CASSLGPSAGTGGYTF. The CDR3 DNA reads as TGTGCCAGCAGCTTAGGTCCATCAGCGGGGACTGGCGGCTACACCTTC.

The chain has TRBV5-1 and TRBJ1-1, with TRBD1 as a possible D gene (5 bases). Trimming pared 0 bases from V and 1 base from J, leaving 16 bases between. The CDR3 contains 17 residues. Germline loops: CDR1 SGHRS, CDR2 YFSETQ. CDR3 DNA: TGCGCCAGCAGCTTGGCCGGGACTTTGTCCGGGAACACTGAAGCTTTCTTT. Protein sequence: CASSLAGTLSGNTEAFF.

The chain couples TRBV19 to TRBJ2-1; a weak D match, TRBD2 (6 bases). The CDR3 runs 16 residues. Trimming pared 7 bases from V and 6 bases from J, leaving 22 bases between. Germline CDR1 reads LNHDA; CDR2 reads SQIVND (reference sequence). The CDR3 sequence: CASKRASDPSFNEQFF. CDR3 in DNA: TGTGCCAGTAAGCGGGCGAGTGATCCAAGTTTCAATGAGCAGTTCTTC.

The gene calls are TRBV7-2 and TRBJ1-1, with 7 bases aligning to TRBD1. From germline, CDR1 is SGHTA and CDR2 FQGNSA. The CDR3 runs to 14 residues. V lost 5 bases and J lost 3; bases outside the gene matches: 6. CDR3: CASSRNRGHTEAFF. For the CDR3, the DNA is TGTGCCAGCAGCCGCAACAGGGGTCACACTGAAGCTTTCTTT.

This chain joins TRBV6-5 and TRBJ1-2; D possibly corresponds to TRBD1 (6 bases). Germline CDR1 MNHEY, CDR2 SVGAGI. Trimming took 2 bases from V and 11 from J, leaving 24 bases between them. The CDR3 is 16 residues long. Written as DNA, the CDR3 is TGTGCCAGCAGTTACCGAGCTAGGGGGACTATGGTAGAATACACCTTC. Protein product: CASSYRARGTMVEYTF.

The V call is TRBV9, the J call TRBJ2-3, with 7 bases identical to TRBD1. Germline V lookup: CDR1 SGDLS, CDR2 YYNGEE. Trimming cost V 2 bases and J 1 base; bases outside gene matches: 4. This CDR3 is built from 15 residues. The DNA for the CDR3 is TGTGCCAGCAGCGTCCGACAGGGCGGCACAGATACGCAGTATTTT. It translates to CASSVRQGGTDTQYF.

The chain has TRBV18 and TRBJ1-4; D uncertain. The CDR3 is 16 residues long. Trimming left V 2 bases short and J 8 bases short, with 18 bases between. CDR1 is KGHSH and CDR2 is LQKENI in the germline V gene. The CDR3 sequence: CASSPSPSVEREKLFF. CDR3 nucleotide sequence: TGTGCCAGCTCACCATCACCCTCGGTCGAGCGAGAAAAACTGTTTTTT.

This rearrangement joins TRBV5-1 to TRBJ2-3, with 10 bases that match TRBD1. The CDR3 is 18 amino acids. Germline lookup yields CDR1 SGHRS and CDR2 YFSETQ. V was clipped by 1 base and J by 1 base; unmatched bases: 9. DNA of the CDR3: TGCGCCAGCAGCTTGACCGGGACAGGGGCTAGAGGCACAGATACGCAGTATTTT. Protein product: CASSLTGTGARGTDTQYF.

This sequence joins TRBV5-4 and TRBJ2-7; no firm D call. Germline CDR1 SGHNT, CDR2 YYREEE (reference sequence). V was clipped by 4 bases and J by 2 bases, with 10 bases between them. This CDR3 is built from 13 residues. CDR3 nucleotide sequence: TGTGCCAGCAGCGTGGACGGTGCCTACGAGCAGTACTTC. Amino acid sequence: CASSVDGAYEQYF.

In its sample, this clone was seen once. The V gene is TRBV27, the J gene TRBJ1-2; a possible D gene is TRBD1 (6 bases). The CDR3 loop spans 14 amino acids. Germline CDR1 is MNHEY and CDR2 is SMNVEV (reference sequence). V lost 6 bases and J lost 2, with 13 bases in between. In DNA form, the CDR3 reads TGTGCCAGCAGCCGAGGCGGACAGAACTATGGCTACACCTTC. Translated, it gives CASSRGGQNYGYTF.

Turning to this clone: The sample contains more than one DNA sequence encoding this CDR3. The J gene is TRBJ2-1, the V gene TRBV5-1, with unresolved D. Germline CDR1 is SGHRS and CDR2 is YFSETQ. The CDR3 is made up of 13 amino acids. V lost 1 base and J 5 bases, leaving 7 bases between the germline ends. CDR3 in DNA: TGCGCCAGCAGCTTGATCCAGGACAATGAGCAGTTCTTC. Translation: CASSLIQDNEQFF.

The rearrangement links TRBV7-3 to TRBJ2-3; 9 bases are a match to TRBD2. J lost 1 base, V lost 1 base, and 12 bases had no gene match. CDR1 is SGHTA and CDR2 is FQGTGA in the germline V gene. The CDR3 spans 19 residues. The CDR3 sequence is CASSLNGLWASGGTDTQYF. Written as DNA, the CDR3 is TGTGCCAGCAGCTTAAATGGGTTGTGGGCTAGCGGGGGCACAGATACGCAGTATTTT.

The chain combines TRBV7-9 with TRBJ1-1; D gene unclear. Looked up from germline, CDR1 is SEHNR and CDR2 is FQNEAQ (reference sequence). This CDR3 region has 17 residues. V lost 5 bases and J lost 0, with 19 bases in between. The DNA of the CDR3 is TGTGCCAGCAGCCCGCGGGGAGGCCCAAATATGAACACTGAAGCTTTCTTT. The encoded protein is CASSPRGGPNMNTEAFF.

J is TRBJ1-6 and V is TRBV2, with D possibly TRBD1 on 5 matching bases. Germline CDR1 reads SNHLY; CDR2 reads FYNNEI. This CDR3 comprises 14 residues. V gave up 3 bases and J gave up 10 bases, with 13 bases separating them. The CDR3 here is CASSDRGVGSPLHF. The CDR3 nucleotides are TGTGCCAGCAGTGATAGAGGGGTCGGATCACCCCTCCACTTT.

This clone was seen a few times. The CDR3 region is CASSPEAPGTASYTQYF. CDR3 nucleotide sequence: TGTGCCAGCAGCCCCGAGGCCCCCGGGACAGCCTCGTATACGCAGTATTTT. The rearrangement uses TRBV7-3 and TRBJ2-3; 7 bases align to TRBD1. The CDR3 runs 17 residues. The trim removed 5 bases at V and 7 bases at J, leaving 18 bases unmatched. Germline CDR1 is SGHTA and CDR2 is FQGTGA.

The gene calls are TRBV6-5 and TRBJ2-7; possible D gene TRBD1, 6 bases. The CDR3 is made up of 14 amino acids. The germline gives CDR1 MNHEY, CDR2 SVGAGI. With 5 bases removed from V and 0 bases from J, the gap between germline ends came to 11 bases. The CDR3 nucleotides read TGTGCCAGCAGTCCTGCACAGGGCTCCTACGAGCAGTACTTC. Amino acid sequence: CASSPAQGSYEQYF.

This clone appeared a single time. This chain joins TRBV19 and TRBJ2-1, with 8 bases identical to TRBD2. The CDR3 extends over 16 amino acids. Germline assignment: CDR1 LNHDA and CDR2 SQIVND (reference sequence). After removal of 5 bases from V and 4 bases from J, the junction contained 10 bases not matched to a gene. CDR3 DNA sequence: TGTGCCAGTAGTCAGTCGGGGGGGCGGTTGTACAATGAGCAGTTCTTC. This sequence encodes CASSQSGGRLYNEQFF. Using reference TRBV19 and TRBJ2-1 for the parts outside the CDR3, the full variable domain is DGGITQSPKYLFRKEGQNVTLSCEQNLNHDAMYWYRQDPGQGLRLIYYSQIVNDFQKGDIAEGYSVSREKKESFPLTVTSAQKNPTAFYLCASSQSGGRLYNEQFFGPGTRLTVL.

The chain carries TRBV29-1 and TRBJ2-7; D is ambiguous. This CDR3 has 12 residues. V lost 7 bases to trimming and J lost 6 bases, with 16 bases between them. Germline V lookup: CDR1 SQVTM, CDR2 ANQGSEA. CDR3 coding DNA: TGCAGCGGCTCTCATTCGGCAGGCGAGCAGTACTTC. Translation: CSGSHSAGEQYF.

This chain joins TRBV2 and TRBJ2-1, with D tentatively TRBD1 (5 bases). The CDR3 loop spans 14 amino acids. Trimming took 7 bases from V and 6 from J, leaving 16 bases between them. In germline, CDR1 is SNHLY, CDR2 FYNNEI. The CDR3 spells CASKGQYGSNEQFF. CDR3 bases: TGTGCCAGCAAGGGGCAGTACGGTTCCAATGAGCAGTTCTTC.

This chain uses TRBV5-1 with TRBJ2-5; D is possibly TRBD1 or TRBD2 (5 bases each). The ends were cut back, 1 base at V and 2 bases at J, with 12 bases in the middle. There are 15 residues in the CDR3. Germline assignment: CDR1 SGHRS and CDR2 YFSETQ. The CDR3 region is CASSLNGAVQETQYF. The CDR3 bases are TGCGCCAGCAGCTTGAACGGGGCGGTACAAGAGACCCAGTACTTC.

The chain couples TRBV9 to TRBJ2-3, with 12 bases aligning to TRBD1. The CDR3 length is 16 residues. CDR1 SGDLS and CDR2 YYNGEE come from the germline V gene. J was trimmed by 3 bases and V by 4 bases; bases with no gene match: 6. The CDR3 DNA reads TGTGCCAGCAGCATCACGGGACAGGGGGCGACAGATACGCAGTATTTT. It codes for CASSITGQGATDTQYF.

The CDR3 here is CARRPRGWTEAFF. Here the CDR3 DNA reads TGCGCCAGGAGACCTAGGGGATGGACTGAAGCTTTCTTT. The rearrangement uses TRBV5-1 and TRBJ1-1; D is possibly TRBD1 (5 bases). The CDR3 totals 13 residues. V lost 8 bases, J lost 5 bases, and 16 bases lay in between. CDR1 is SGHRS and CDR2 is YFSETQ in the germline V gene.

This chain connects TRBV2 to TRBJ2-6, with D perhaps matching TRBD1 (5 bases). Trimming cost V 3 bases and J 1 base, with 19 bases left between them. CDR3 length: 19 residues. CDR1 SNHLY and CDR2 FYNNEI come from the germline V gene. In DNA, the CDR3 is TGTGCCAGCAGTGATTTGCCGCAGGTGGGGCTATCTGGGGCCAACGTCCTGACTTTC. Protein: CASSDLPQVGLSGANVLTF.

The chain uses TRBV6-5 and TRBJ1-2, with 10 bases lining up with TRBD1. The trim removed 6 bases at V and 6 bases at J, leaving 10 bases unmatched. Looked up from germline, CDR1 is MNHEY and CDR2 is SVGAGI. The CDR3 extends over 15 amino acids. CDR3 amino acids: CASSKPGTGANGYTF. In DNA form, the CDR3 reads TGTGCCAGCAGCAAGCCCGGGACAGGGGCAAATGGCTACACCTTC.

The chain combines TRBV6-5 with TRBJ1-3, with D tentatively TRBD1 (6 bases). Germline CDR1 is MNHEY and CDR2 is SVGAGI. V was pared by 10 bases and J by 0 bases, with 13 bases between. The CDR3 has 14 amino acids. The CDR3 DNA reads as TGTGCCACCCAATGGGGGGCCTCTGGAAACACCATATATTTT. Translated: CATQWGASGNTIYF.

The chain uses TRBV15 and TRBJ2-5; unclear D gene. V lost 0 bases and J 5 bases, leaving 10 bases between the germline ends. The CDR3 is made up of 14 amino acids. Germline CDR1 reads LNHNV; CDR2 reads YYDKDF (reference sequence). DNA of the CDR3: TGTGCCACCAGCAGAGATGTGAGGATTGAGACCCAGTACTTC. Translated, it gives CATSRDVRIETQYF.